The 5 T cell receptor beta chains below all came from one sample that was sequenced in a study of cytomegalovirus exposure and HLA in healthy donors. It was with 60 Vbeta and 13 Jbeta primers that the PCR ran. Here immunoSEQ multiplex PCR was the method, and the copy in TCRdb shows in-frame clones only, minus some. This repertoire shows approximately 70,000 clones, about 80% found once; its top ten account for approximately 5.8%. The sample comprised PBMCs. Receptor source: a man in his forties or fifties in good health and CMV-seronegative.

The count of this clone is one. This sequence joins TRBV25-1 and TRBJ2-3; 9 positions agree with TRBD2. The V segment lost 3 bases and the J segment 4 bases; nucleotides outside the gene matches: 8. Per the germline V gene, CDR1 is MGHDK and CDR2 is SYGVNS. This CDR3 comprises 16 residues. The DNA of the CDR3 is TGTGCCAGCAGTGATCCGGGTAGCGGGAGTGCAGATACGCAGTATTTT. Protein: CASSDPGSGSADTQYF.

V gene TRBV20-1 combines with J gene TRBJ1-2; D unclear. The CDR3 sequence is 11 residues long. The V end was cut by 5 bases, the J end by 1 base, with 5 bases between. Germline V lookup: CDR1 DFQATT, CDR2 SNEGSKA (reference sequence). The CDR3 protein is CSAEINYGYTF. The CDR3, as DNA: TGCAGTGCTGAGATTAACTATGGCTACACCTTC.

This rearrangement joins TRBV19 to TRBJ1-2; no firm D call. V lost 4 bases to trimming and J lost 4 bases, with 13 bases between them. Germline CDR1 is LNHDA and CDR2 is SQIVND (reference sequence). The CDR3 consists of 14 residues. The CDR3: CASSRALQPYGYTF. The CDR3, as DNA: TGTGCCAGTAGTAGGGCCCTCCAACCCTATGGCTACACCTTC. Together with reference TRBV19 and TRBJ1-2, the CDR3 gives the full variable domain: DGGITQSPKYLFRKEGQNVTLSCEQNLNHDAMYWYRQDPGQGLRLIYYSQIVNDFQKGDIAEGYSVSREKKESFPLTVTSAQKNPTAFYLCASSRALQPYGYTFGSGTRLTVV.

The count of this clone is one. The gene calls are TRBV7-9 and TRBJ1-1; 8 bases align to TRBD1. The CDR3 totals 14 residues. The V segment lost 4 bases and the J segment 5 bases; nucleotides outside the gene matches: 6. Germline V gives CDR1 SEHNR, CDR2 FQNEAQ (reference sequence). In DNA, the CDR3 is TGTGCCAGCAGCTACAAGACAGGGGAGACTGAAGCTTTCTTT. Protein product: CASSYKTGETEAFF. The full variable domain, in which reference TRBV7-9 and TRBJ1-1 provide the parts outside the CDR3, is DTGVSQNPRHKITKRGQNVTFRCDPISEHNRLYWYRQTLGQGPEFLTYFQNEAQLEKSRLLSDRFSAERPKGSFSTLEIQRTEQGDSAMYLCASSYKTGETEAFFGQGTRLTVV.

The chain combines TRBV11-2 with TRBJ2-5; no reliable D call. The CDR3 is made up of 14 amino acids. Germline values: CDR1 SGHAT, CDR2 FQNNGV. The V and J ends lost 5 bases and 2 bases respectively, with 12 bases between them. In nucleotides, the CDR3 is TGTGCCAGCAGCAGAAACAGATTGCAAGAGACCCAGTACTTC. Protein: CASSRNRLQETQYF.